This is a list of T cell receptor beta chains from one sample in a study of T-cell memory formation after mild COVID-19. TCRdb passed the 5' RACE reads through MiXCR, listing each CDR3 protein once. The profile covers about 47,000 distinct CDR3 sequences, with approximately 9.7% appearing a single time and approximately 12% taken by the ten largest. Sequenced: PBMCs or a T cell subset sorted from them (not recorded which). Every receptor here comes from an adult woman who had mild COVID-19 (a few samples of this study predate the infection). Cell type and time point are not known. CDR3s include the opening cysteine and the closing phenylalanine or tryptophan. D genes are given only for firm matches. Not all rows give a size; the values are once, few, many and, for expanded clones, a class.

v_call,clone_size,d_call,j_call,cdr3_nt,cdr3_aa
TRBV30,-,-,TRBJ2-3,TGTGCCTGGAGTGCCCTAGCAGTAGATACGCAGTATTTT,CAWSALAVDTQYF
TRBV25-1,few,TRBD1,TRBJ2-5,TGTGCCACCGGGACAGGGACGGAGACCCAGTACTTC,CATGTGTETQYF
TRBV3-1,-,TRBD2,TRBJ2-5,TGTGCCAGCAGCCAAACGGGGGGGCGTGAGACCCAGTACTTC,CASSQTGGRETQYF
TRBV20-1,many,TRBD2,TRBJ2-1,TGCAGTGCTAGAGATGGGGCTAGCGGTCAGAGGGGTGAGCAGTTCTTC,CSARDGASGQRGEQFF
TRBV12-3/TRBV12-4,few,-,TRBJ2-1,TGTGCCAGCAGTTTGGACTACCTCAGTGAGCAGTTCTTC,CASSLDYLSEQFF
TRBV7-2,few,TRBD1,TRBJ2-7,TGTGCCAGCAGCTTAGTGGGGACAGGGGTCCACGAGCAGTACTTC,CASSLVGTGVHEQYF
TRBV2,-,TRBD2,TRBJ2-4,TGTGCCAGCAGTGGAGTGAAACTAGCGGGAGTGGGCAACATTCAGTACTTC,CASSGVKLAGVGNIQYF
TRBV7-8,few,-,TRBJ2-2,TGTGCCAGCAGCCGGCATACCGGGGAGCTGTTTTTT,CASSRHTGELFF
TRBV7-2,few,-,TRBJ1-5,TGTGCCAGCAGCACTAGGGCAGGCAATCAGCCCCAGCATTTT,CASSTRAGNQPQHF
TRBV7-9,-,TRBD1,TRBJ2-2,TGTGCCAGCAGCTCAACCGGGACAGGGTCCGGGGAGCTGTTTTTT,CASSSTGTGSGELFF
TRBV5-4,few,TRBD1,TRBJ1-1,TGTGCCAGCAGCCCAAGACAGGGGCAGGGCACTGAAGCTTTCTTT,CASSPRQGQGTEAFF
TRBV7-6,few,TRBD2,TRBJ2-1,TGTGCCAGCAGCTTACCTCCTAGCGGGAGTAGGGACAATGAGCAGTTCTTC,CASSLPPSGSRDNEQFF
TRBV19,-,TRBD1,TRBJ2-7,TGTGCCAGTAGTACGCGACAGGGGTACGAGCAGTACTTC,CASSTRQGYEQYF
TRBV7-2,medium-sized,TRBD1,TRBJ2-3,TGTGCCAGCAGCGTAAAGACAGGGGGCGGCCGCACAGATACGCAGTATTTT,CASSVKTGGGRTDTQYF
TRBV20-1,few,-,TRBJ2-2,TGCAGTGCTAGAGATTGGGCACAGGGTCTAACCGGGGAGCTGTTTTTT,CSARDWAQGLTGELFF
TRBV30,-,-,TRBJ2-1,TGTGCCTGGAGTCCCGTGAGCCGGGGTGAGCAGTTCTTC,CAWSPVSRGEQFF
TRBV5-1,-,TRBD2,TRBJ2-1,TGCGCCAGCAGCCCCCGCGGGAGATCAAATGAGCAGTTCTTC,CASSPRGRSNEQFF
TRBV12-3/TRBV12-4,many,-,TRBJ1-2,TGTGCCAGCAACTTTTTCCAGGGTTATGGCTACACCTTC,CASNFFQGYGYTF
TRBV5-1,many,-,TRBJ1-6,TGCGCCAGCAGCTTGCTCCCCGAGACCCAAGGAGGCACCTATAATTCACCCCTCCACTTT,CASSLLPETQGGTYNSPLHF
TRBV7-9,-,-,TRBJ1-1,TGTGCCAGCAGCCCTCCGGGACGGATGAACACTGAAGCTTTCTTT,CASSPPGRMNTEAFF
TRBV3-1,few,-,TRBJ1-2,TGTGCCAGCAGCCCGGGACATGGCTACACCTTC,CASSPGHGYTF
TRBV20-1,few,TRBD2,TRBJ2-7,TGCAGTGCATCCGGGACTAGCGAGCGGGAGCAGTACTTC,CSASGTSEREQYF
TRBV7-2,many,TRBD2,TRBJ2-3,TGTGCCAGCAGCTCTAATTTGCTAGCGGGAGGGATGGGGTCAGATACGCAGTATTTT,CASSSNLLAGGMGSDTQYF
TRBV29-1,many,-,TRBJ2-7,TGCAGCGTCCGGCAGCTGGGGTCCTACGAGCAGTACTTC,CSVRQLGSYEQYF
TRBV20-1,many,-,TRBJ2-5,TGCAGTGCTAGGGTCTCTGGGGGGGAGACCCAGTACTTC,CSARVSGGETQYF
TRBV20-1,many,-,TRBJ2-1,TGCAGTGCTAGAGAACGACGACTAGAATCAATAAGGAATGAGCAGTTCTTC,CSARERRLESIRNEQFF
TRBV5-1,-,-,TRBJ1-1,TGCGCCACAAGGGACCTCAGGAACACTGAAGCTTTCTTT,CATRDLRNTEAFF
TRBV5-1,-,TRBD2,TRBJ2-4,TGCGCCAGCAGCTTGGACGGGGGGACCAAAAACATTCAGTACTTC,CASSLDGGTKNIQYF
TRBV12-3/TRBV12-4,many,-,TRBJ2-1,TGTGCCAGCAGTTCCGAGGGGAGGTACAATGAGCAGTTCTTC,CASSSEGRYNEQFF
TRBV5-1,few,TRBD1,TRBJ2-1,TGCGCCAGCAGCTTGGAAGGGGGCGCCTACAATGAGCAGTTCTTC,CASSLEGGAYNEQFF
TRBV5-1,-,-,TRBJ2-7,TGCGCCAGCAGCTTTGACTACGAGCAGTACTTC,CASSFDYEQYF
TRBV28,few,TRBD1,TRBJ2-7,TGTGCCAGCAGTTCCGGGACAGGGGGCGTCTACGAGCAGTACTTC,CASSSGTGGVYEQYF
TRBV10-3,few,-,TRBJ2-1,TGTGCCATCAGTGAAGGGGCAGTCTCCTACAATGAGCAGTTCTTC,CAISEGAVSYNEQFF
TRBV5-1,few,-,TRBJ1-6,TGCGCCAGCAGCTTGGAGGCTCTCTCAGCCTTTAATTCACCCCTCCACTTT,CASSLEALSAFNSPLHF
TRBV2,few,-,TRBJ2-7,TGTGCCAGCAGTTTGGCGATCCAAACCTACGAGCAGTACTTC,CASSLAIQTYEQYF
TRBV20-1,few,-,TRBJ2-3,TGCAGTGCTAGGACCATTACAGATACGCAGTATTTT,CSARTITDTQYF
TRBV20-1,many,TRBD2,TRBJ2-1,TGCAGTGCTAGTAGGGCTAGCGGGAGGGCCGGCAATGAGCAGTTCTTC,CSASRASGRAGNEQFF
TRBV12-3/TRBV12-4,many,-,TRBJ2-3,TGTGCCAGCAGATCCCCAGGGGTCACAGATACGCAGTATTTT,CASRSPGVTDTQYF
TRBV6-1,many,TRBD1,TRBJ2-7,TGTGCCAGCACCACGGGACAGGGCTACGAGCAGTACTTC,CASTTGQGYEQYF
TRBV2,-,-,TRBJ2-7,TGTGCCAGCAGTGAAGCGCGGAGGACAGCTACCTACGAGCAGTACTTC,CASSEARRTATYEQYF
TRBV14,few,-,TRBJ2-1,TGTGCCAGCAGCCACAGCAATGAGCAGTTCTTC,CASSHSNEQFF
TRBV11-2,few,-,TRBJ1-3,TGTGCCAGCAGCTTCCAGGGTATCAGAAACACCATATATTTT,CASSFQGIRNTIYF
TRBV10-3,-,-,TRBJ1-3,TGTGCCATCAGTGCGCCCCCGGGGCTCGGAAACACCATATATTTT,CAISAPPGLGNTIYF
TRBV12-3/TRBV12-4,-,TRBD1,TRBJ1-2,TGTGCCAGCAGTTTAGGGACAGGGTATGGCTACACCTTC,CASSLGTGYGYTF
TRBV5-1,few,TRBD2,TRBJ2-7,TGCGCCAGCAGCTCGGGACTAGCGGGGGGCGTCTACGAGCAGTACTTC,CASSSGLAGGVYEQYF
TRBV20-1,many,-,TRBJ2-5,TGCAGTGCTAGAGATTTCGACCGACTAGTAGGCGGACAAGAGACCCAGTACTTC,CSARDFDRLVGGQETQYF
TRBV29-1,few,-,TRBJ2-1,TGCAGCGTTGAACAGGCTTACAATGAGCAGTTCTTC,CSVEQAYNEQFF
TRBV9,many,TRBD1,TRBJ2-5,TGTGCCAGCAGCGAGGAACAGGGGGGAGGTGAGACCCAGTACTTC,CASSEEQGGGETQYF
TRBV29-1,many,TRBD2,TRBJ2-1,TGCAGCGTTCCACCTAGCGGCCTAGCCTACAATGAGCAGTTCTTC,CSVPPSGLAYNEQFF
TRBV6-1,few,-,TRBJ2-7,TGTGCCAGCAGTCTTTCGGGGCCCTACGAGCAGTACTTC,CASSLSGPYEQYF
TRBV4-1,many,TRBD1,TRBJ1-2,TGCGCCAGCAGCCAGTTGACAGGGAGAGTGGCGAAGGATGGCTACACCTTC,CASSQLTGRVAKDGYTF
TRBV6-5,many,TRBD2,TRBJ2-7,TGTGCCAGCAGTTACGGAGCGGGAGTCGCCGAGCAGTACTTC,CASSYGAGVAEQYF
TRBV12-3/TRBV12-4,-,-,TRBJ2-1,TGTGCCAGCAGTCTGGGGGTGTCCTACAATGAGCAGTTCTTC,CASSLGVSYNEQFF
TRBV5-1,-,-,TRBJ2-3,TGCGCCAGCAGCTGGGGGGGCCGGACAGATACGCAGTATTTT,CASSWGGRTDTQYF
TRBV7-2,few,TRBD2,TRBJ2-1,TGTGCCAGCAGCGAGTCTCGCGGGAGGGGCAATGAGCAGTTCTTC,CASSESRGRGNEQFF